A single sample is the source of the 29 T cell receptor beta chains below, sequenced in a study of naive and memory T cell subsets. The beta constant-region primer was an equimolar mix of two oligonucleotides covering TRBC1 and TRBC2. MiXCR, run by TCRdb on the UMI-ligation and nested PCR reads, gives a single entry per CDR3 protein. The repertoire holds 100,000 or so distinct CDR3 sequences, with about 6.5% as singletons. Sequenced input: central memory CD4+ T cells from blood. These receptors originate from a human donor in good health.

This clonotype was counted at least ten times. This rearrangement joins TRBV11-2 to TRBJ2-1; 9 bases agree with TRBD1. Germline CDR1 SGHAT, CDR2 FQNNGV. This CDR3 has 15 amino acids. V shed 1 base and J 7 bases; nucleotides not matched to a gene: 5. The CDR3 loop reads CASSLVGQGTNEQFF. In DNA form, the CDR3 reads TGTGCCAGCAGCTTAGTGGGACAGGGAACTAATGAGCAGTTCTTC.

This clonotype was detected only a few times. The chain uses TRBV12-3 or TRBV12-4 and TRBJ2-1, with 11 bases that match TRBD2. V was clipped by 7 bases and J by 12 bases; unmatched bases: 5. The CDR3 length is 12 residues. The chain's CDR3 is CASKGSGRVQFF. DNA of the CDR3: TGTGCCAGCAAGGGTAGCGGGAGGGTGCAGTTCTTC.

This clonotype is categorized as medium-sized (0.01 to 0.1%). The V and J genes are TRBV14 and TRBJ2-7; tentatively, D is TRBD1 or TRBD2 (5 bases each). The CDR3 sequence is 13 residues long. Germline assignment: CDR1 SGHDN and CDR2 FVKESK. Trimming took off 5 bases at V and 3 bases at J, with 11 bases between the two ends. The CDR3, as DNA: TGTGCCAGCAGCATCGGGGCCCTCTACGAGCAGTACTTC. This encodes CASSIGALYEQYF.

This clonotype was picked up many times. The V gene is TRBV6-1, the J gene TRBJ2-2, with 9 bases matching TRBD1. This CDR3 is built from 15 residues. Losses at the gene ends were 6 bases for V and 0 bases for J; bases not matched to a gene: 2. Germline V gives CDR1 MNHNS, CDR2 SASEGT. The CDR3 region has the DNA TGTGCCAGCAGGACAGGGGGTACGAACACCGGGGAGCTGTTTTTT. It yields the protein CASRTGGTNTGELFF.

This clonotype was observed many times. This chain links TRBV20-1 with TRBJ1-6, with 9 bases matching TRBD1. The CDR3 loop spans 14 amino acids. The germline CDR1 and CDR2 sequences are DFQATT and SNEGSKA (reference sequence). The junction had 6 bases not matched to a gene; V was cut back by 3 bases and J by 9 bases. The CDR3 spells CSASRDRVGSPLHF. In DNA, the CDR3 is TGCAGTGCTAGTCGGGACAGGGTCGGTTCACCCCTCCACTTT.

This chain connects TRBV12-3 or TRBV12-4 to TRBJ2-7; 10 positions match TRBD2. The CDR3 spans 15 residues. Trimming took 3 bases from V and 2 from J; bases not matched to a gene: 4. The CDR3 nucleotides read TGTGCCAGCAGTTTTAGAACTAGCGGGGCCTACGAGCAGTACTTC. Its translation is CASSFRTSGAYEQYF.

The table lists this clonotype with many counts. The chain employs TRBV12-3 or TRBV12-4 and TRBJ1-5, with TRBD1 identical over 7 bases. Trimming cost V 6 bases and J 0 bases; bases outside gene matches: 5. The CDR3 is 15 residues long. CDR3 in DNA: TGTGCCAGCAGCCGCACAGGGGATAGCAATCAGCCCCAGCATTTT. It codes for CASSRTGDSNQPQHF.

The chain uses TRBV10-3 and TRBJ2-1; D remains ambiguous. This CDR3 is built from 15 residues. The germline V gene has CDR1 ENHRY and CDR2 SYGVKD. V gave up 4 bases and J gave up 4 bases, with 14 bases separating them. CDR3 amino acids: CAISGPSQLYNEQFF. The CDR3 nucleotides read TGTGCCATCAGTGGCCCCAGCCAGTTATACAATGAGCAGTTCTTC.

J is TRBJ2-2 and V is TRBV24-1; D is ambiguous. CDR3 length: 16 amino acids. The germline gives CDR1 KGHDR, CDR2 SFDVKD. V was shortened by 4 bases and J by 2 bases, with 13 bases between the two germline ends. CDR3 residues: CATSDSRLINTGELFF. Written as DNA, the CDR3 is TGTGCCACCAGTGACTCCAGACTGATCAACACCGGGGAGCTGTTTTTT.

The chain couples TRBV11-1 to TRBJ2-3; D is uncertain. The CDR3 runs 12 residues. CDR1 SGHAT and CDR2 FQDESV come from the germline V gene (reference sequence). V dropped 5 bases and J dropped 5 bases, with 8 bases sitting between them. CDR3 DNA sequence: TGTGCCAGCAGCCCGAGTATAGATACGCAGTATTTT. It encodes CASSPSIDTQYF.

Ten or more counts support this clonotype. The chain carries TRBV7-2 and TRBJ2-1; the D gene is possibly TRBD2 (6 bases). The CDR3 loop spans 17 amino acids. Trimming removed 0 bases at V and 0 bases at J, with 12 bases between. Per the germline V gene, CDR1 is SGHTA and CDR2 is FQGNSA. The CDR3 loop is CASSLAYGGNSYNEQFF. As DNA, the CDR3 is TGTGCCAGCAGCTTAGCTTACGGGGGAAACTCCTACAATGAGCAGTTCTTC.

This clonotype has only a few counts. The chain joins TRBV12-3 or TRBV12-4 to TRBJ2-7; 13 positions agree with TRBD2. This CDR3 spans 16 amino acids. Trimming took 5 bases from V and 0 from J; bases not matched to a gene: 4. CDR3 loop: CASSPGLAGASYEQYF. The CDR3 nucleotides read TGTGCCAGCAGTCCTGGACTAGCGGGAGCCTCCTACGAGCAGTACTTC.

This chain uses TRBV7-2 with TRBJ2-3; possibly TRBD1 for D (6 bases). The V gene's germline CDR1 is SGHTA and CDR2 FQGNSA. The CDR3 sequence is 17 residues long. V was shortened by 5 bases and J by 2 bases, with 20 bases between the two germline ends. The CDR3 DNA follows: TGTGCCAGCAGCACCCCGACAGGCGGAGGTGCCACAGATACGCAGTATTTT. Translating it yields CASSTPTGGGATDTQYF.

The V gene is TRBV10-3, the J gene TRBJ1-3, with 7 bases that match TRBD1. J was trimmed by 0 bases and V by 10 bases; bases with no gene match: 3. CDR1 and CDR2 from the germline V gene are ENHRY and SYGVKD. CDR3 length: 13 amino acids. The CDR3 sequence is CATRDSSGNTIYF. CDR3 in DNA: TGTGCCACCAGGGACAGCTCTGGAAACACCATATATTTT.

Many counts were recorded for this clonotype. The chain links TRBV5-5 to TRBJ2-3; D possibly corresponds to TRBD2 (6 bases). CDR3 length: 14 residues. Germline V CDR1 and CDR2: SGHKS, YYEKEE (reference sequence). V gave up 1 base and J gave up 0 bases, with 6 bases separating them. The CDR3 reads CASSLTSSTDTQYF. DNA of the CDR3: TGTGCCAGCAGCTTGACTAGCAGCACAGATACGCAGTATTTT.

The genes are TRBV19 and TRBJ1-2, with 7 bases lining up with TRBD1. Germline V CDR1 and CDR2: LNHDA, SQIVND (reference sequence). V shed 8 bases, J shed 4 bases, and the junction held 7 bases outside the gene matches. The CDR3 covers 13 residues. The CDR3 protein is CASFRDRIYGYTF. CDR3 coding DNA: TGTGCCAGTTTTCGGGACAGAATCTATGGCTACACCTTC. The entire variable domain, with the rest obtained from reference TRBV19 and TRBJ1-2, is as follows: DGGITQSPKYLFRKEGQNVTLSCEQNLNHDAMYWYRQDPGQGLRLIYYSQIVNDFQKGDIAEGYSVSREKKESFPLTVTSAQKNPTAFYLCASFRDRIYGYTFGSGTRLTVV.

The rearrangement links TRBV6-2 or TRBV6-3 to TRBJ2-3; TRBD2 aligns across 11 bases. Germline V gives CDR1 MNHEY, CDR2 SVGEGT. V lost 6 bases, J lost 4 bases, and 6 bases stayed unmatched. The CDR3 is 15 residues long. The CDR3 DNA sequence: TGTGCCAGCAGCACTAGCGGGGGCCTGGCAGATACGCAGTATTTT. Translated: CASSTSGGLADTQYF.

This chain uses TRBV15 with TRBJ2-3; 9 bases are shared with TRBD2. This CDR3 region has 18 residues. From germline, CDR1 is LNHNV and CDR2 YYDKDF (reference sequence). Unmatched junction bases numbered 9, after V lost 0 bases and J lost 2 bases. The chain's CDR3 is CATSRDFGASGVTDTQYF. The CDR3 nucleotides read TGTGCCACCAGCAGAGATTTTGGTGCTAGCGGGGTCACAGATACGCAGTATTTT.

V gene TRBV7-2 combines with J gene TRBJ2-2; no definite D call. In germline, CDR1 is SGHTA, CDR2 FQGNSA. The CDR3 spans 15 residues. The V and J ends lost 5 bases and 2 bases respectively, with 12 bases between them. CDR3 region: CASSHTNPNTGELFF. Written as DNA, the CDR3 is TGTGCCAGCAGCCATACAAACCCAAACACCGGGGAGCTGTTTTTT.

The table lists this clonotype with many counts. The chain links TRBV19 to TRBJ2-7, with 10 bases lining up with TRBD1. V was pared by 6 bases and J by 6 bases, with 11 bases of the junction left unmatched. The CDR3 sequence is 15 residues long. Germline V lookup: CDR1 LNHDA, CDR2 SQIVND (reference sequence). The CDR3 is CASSVRGQGESEQYF. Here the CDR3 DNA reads TGTGCCAGTAGCGTTCGAGGACAGGGGGAGTCCGAGCAGTACTTC.

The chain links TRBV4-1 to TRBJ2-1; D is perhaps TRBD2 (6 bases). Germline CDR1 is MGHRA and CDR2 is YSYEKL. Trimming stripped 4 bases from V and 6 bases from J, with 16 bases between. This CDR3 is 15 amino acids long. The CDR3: CASSPRKDYFNEQFF. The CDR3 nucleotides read TGCGCCAGCAGCCCAAGAAAGGACTATTTCAATGAGCAGTTCTTC.

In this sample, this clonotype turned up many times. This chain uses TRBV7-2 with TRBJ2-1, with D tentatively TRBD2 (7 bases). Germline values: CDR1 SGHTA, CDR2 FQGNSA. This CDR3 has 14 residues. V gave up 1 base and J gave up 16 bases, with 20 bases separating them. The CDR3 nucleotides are TGTGCCAGCAGCTTAGAAGTGAAGTGGGGGGGCGTATTCTTC. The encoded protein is CASSLEVKWGGVFF. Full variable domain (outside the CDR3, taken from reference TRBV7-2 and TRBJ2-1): GAGVSQSPSNKVTEKGKDVELRCDPISGHTALYWYRQSLGQGLEFLIYFQGNSAPDKSGLPSDRFSAERTGGSVSTLTIQRTQQEDSAVYLCASSLEVKWGGVFFGPGTRLTVL.

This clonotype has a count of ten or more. The CDR3 is CASSVRTGQGYTF. CDR3 DNA sequence: TGTGCCAGCAGTGTGCGGACAGGGCAAGGCTACACCTTC. This chain uses TRBV2 with TRBJ1-2, with 8 bases fitting TRBD1. Germline trimming cut 4 bases from V and 8 bases from J; bases unmatched to any gene: 6. Germline CDR1 and CDR2: SNHLY and FYNNEI. This CDR3 contains 13 residues. Combining the CDR3 with reference TRBV2 and TRBJ1-2 gives the whole variable domain EPEVTQTPSHQVTQMGQEVILRCVPISNHLYFYWYRQILGQKVEFLVSFYNNEISEKSEIFDDQFSVERPDGSNFTLKIRSTKLEDSAMYFCASSVRTGQGYTFGSGTRLTVV.

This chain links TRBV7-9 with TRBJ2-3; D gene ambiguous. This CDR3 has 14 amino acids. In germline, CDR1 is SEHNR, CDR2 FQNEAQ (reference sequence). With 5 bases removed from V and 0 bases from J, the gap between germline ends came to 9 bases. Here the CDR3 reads CASSPHASTDTQYF. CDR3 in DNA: TGTGCCAGCAGCCCGCACGCCAGCACAGATACGCAGTATTTT.

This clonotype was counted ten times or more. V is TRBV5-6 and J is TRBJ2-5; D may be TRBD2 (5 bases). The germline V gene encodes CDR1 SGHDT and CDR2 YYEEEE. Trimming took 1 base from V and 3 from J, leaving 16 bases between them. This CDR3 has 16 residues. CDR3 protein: CASSLRVARVEETQYF. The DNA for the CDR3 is TGTGCCAGCAGCTTGCGCGTAGCGAGGGTGGAAGAGACCCAGTACTTC.

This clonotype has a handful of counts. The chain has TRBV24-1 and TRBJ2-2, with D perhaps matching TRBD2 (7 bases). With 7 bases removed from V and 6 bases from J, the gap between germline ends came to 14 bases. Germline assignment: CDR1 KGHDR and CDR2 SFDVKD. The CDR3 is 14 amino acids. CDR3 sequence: CATRGEGGAGELFF. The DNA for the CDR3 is TGTGCCACCAGAGGCGAAGGGGGGGCCGGGGAGCTGTTTTTT.

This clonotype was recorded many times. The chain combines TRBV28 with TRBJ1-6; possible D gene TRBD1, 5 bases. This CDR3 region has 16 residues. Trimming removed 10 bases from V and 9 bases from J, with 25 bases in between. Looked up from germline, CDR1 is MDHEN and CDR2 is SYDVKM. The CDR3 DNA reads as TGTGCCACCCTTCCTCCGGCAGGGAGAATTCGTTCACCCCTCCACTTT. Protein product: CATLPPAGRIRSPLHF. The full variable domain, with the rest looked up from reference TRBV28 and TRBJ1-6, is DVKVTQSSRYLVKRTGEKVFLECVQDMDHENMFWYRQDPGLGLRLIYFSYDVKMKEKGDIPEGYSVSREKKERFSLILESASTNQTSMYLCATLPPAGRIRSPLHFGNGTRLTVT.

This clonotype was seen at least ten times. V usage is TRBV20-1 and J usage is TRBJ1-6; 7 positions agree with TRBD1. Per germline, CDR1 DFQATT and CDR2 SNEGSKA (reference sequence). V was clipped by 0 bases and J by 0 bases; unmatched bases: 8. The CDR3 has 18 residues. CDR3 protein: CSARDLGQPNSYNSPLHF. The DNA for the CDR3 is TGCAGTGCTAGAGATCTGGGACAGCCTAACTCCTATAATTCACCCCTCCACTTT.

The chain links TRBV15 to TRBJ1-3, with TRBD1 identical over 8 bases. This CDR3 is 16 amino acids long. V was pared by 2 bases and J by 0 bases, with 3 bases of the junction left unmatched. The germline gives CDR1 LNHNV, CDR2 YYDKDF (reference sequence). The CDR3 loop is CATSRRQGISGNTIYF. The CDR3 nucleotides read TGTGCCACCAGCAGACGACAGGGGATCTCTGGAAACACCATATATTTT. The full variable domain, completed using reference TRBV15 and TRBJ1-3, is DAMVIQNPRYQVTQFGKPVTLSCSQTLNHNVMYWYQQKSSQAPKLLFHYYDKDFNNEADTPDNFQSRRPNTSFCFLDIRSPGLGDTAMYLCATSRRQGISGNTIYFGEGSWLTVV.